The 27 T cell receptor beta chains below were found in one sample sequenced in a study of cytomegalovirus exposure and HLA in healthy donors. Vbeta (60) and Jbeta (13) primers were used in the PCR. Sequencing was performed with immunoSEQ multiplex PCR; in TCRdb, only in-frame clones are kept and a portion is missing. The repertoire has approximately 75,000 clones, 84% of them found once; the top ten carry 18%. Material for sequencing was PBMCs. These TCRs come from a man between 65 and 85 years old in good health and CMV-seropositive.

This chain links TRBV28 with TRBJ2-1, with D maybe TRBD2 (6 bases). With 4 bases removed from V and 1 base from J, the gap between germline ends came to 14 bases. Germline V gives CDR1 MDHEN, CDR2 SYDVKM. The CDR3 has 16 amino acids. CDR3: CASSSLATISYNEQFF. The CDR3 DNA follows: TGTGCCAGCAGTTCTCTAGCGACTATTTCCTACAATGAGCAGTTCTTC.

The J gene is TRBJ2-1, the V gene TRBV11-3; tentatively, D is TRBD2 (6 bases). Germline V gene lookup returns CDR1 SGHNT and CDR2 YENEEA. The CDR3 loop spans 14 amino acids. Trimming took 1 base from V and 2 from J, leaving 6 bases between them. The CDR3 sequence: CASSLAGAYNEQFF. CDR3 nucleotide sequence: TGTGCCAGCAGCTTAGCGGGAGCCTACAATGAGCAGTTCTTC.

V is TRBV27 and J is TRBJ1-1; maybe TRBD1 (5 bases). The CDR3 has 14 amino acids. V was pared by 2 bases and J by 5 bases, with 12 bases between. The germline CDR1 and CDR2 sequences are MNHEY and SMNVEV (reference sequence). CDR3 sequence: CASSLDRPGTEAFF. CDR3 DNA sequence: TGTGCCAGCAGTTTAGACCGGCCAGGGACTGAAGCTTTCTTT.

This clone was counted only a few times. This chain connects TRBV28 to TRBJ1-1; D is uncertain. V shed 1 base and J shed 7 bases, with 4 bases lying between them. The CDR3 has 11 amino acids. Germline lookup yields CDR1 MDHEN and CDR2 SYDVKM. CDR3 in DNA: TGTGCCAGCAGTTTATCTTTTGAAGCTTTCTTT. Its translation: CASSLSFEAFF.

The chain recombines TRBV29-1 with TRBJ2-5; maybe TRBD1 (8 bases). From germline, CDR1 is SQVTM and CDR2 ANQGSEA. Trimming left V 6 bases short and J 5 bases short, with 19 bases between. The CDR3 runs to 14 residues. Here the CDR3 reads CSVDRGLPRETQYF. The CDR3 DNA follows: TGCAGCGTCGACAGGGGACTACCCCGGGAGACCCAGTACTTC.

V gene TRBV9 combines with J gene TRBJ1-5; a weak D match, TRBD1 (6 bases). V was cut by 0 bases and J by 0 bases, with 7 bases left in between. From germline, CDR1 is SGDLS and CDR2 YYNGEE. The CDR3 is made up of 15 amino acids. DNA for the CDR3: TGTGCCAGCAGCGTAGGACAGGATAGCAATCAGCCCCAGCATTTT. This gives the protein CASSVGQDSNQPQHF.

The CDR3: CASSLREGEGYTF. CDR3 bases: TGTGCCAGCAGCCTCCGGGAGGGCGAGGGCTACACCTTC. The chain employs TRBV7-9 and TRBJ1-2, with unresolved D. The germline V gene encodes CDR1 SEHNR and CDR2 FQNEAQ (reference sequence). Trimming cost V 5 bases and J 8 bases, with 15 bases left between them. The CDR3 contains 13 residues.

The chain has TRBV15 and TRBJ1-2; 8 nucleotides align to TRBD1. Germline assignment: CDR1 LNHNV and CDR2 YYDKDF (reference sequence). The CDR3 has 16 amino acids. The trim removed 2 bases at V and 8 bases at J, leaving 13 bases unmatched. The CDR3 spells CATSRFSTGEVRGYTF. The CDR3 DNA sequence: TGTGCCACCAGCAGATTCTCGACAGGGGAGGTTCGAGGCTACACCTTC.

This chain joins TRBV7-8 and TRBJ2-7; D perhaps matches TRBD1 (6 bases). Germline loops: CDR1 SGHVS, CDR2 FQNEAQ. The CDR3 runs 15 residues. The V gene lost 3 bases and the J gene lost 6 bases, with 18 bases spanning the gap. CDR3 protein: CASSFAGQGMREQYF. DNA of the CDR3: TGTGCCAGCAGCTTTGCCGGTCAGGGGATGCGCGAGCAGTACTTC.

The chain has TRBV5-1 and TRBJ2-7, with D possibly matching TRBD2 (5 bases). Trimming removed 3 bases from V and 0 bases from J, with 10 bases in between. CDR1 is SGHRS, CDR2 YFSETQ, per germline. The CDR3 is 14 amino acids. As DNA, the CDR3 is TGCGCCAGCAGCTGGACTCCCTCCTCCTACGAGCAGTACGTC. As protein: CASSWTPSSYEQYV.

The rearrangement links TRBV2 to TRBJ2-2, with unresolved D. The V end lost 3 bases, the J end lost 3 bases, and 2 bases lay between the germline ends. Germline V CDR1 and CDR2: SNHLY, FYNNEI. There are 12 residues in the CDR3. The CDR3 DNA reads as TGTGCCAGCAGTGACGACACCGGGGAGCTGTTTTTT. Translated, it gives CASSDDTGELFF.

The CDR3, as DNA: TGCGCCAGCAGCCAAGGGTATGAGGACATCTCTGGAAACACCATATATTTT. This translates into CASSQGYEDISGNTIYF. The V and J genes are TRBV4-3 and TRBJ1-3, with a possible D match to TRBD1 (5 bases). Looked up from germline, CDR1 is LGHNA and CDR2 is YSLEER. This CDR3 region has 17 residues. V was trimmed by 1 base and J by 0 bases, leaving 13 bases between them.

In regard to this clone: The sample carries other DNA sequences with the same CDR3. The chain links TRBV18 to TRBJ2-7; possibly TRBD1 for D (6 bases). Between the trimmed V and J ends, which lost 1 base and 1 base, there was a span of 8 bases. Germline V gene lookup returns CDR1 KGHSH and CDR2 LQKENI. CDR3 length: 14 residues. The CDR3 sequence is CASSPRQGSYEQYF. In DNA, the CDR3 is TGTGCCAGCTCACCACGGCAGGGGTCCTACGAGCAGTACTTC.

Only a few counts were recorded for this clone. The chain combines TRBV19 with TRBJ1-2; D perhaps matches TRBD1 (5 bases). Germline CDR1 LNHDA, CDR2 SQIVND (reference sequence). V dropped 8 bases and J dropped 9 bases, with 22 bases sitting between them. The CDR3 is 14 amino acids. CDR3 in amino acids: CASRRGAGVHRYTF. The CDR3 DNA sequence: TGTGCCAGTCGACGAGGGGCGGGAGTCCATCGCTACACCTTC. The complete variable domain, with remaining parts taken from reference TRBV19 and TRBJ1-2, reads DGGITQSPKYLFRKEGQNVTLSCEQNLNHDAMYWYRQDPGQGLRLIYYSQIVNDFQKGDIAEGYSVSREKKESFPLTVTSAQKNPTAFYLCASRRGAGVHRYTFGSGTRLTVV.

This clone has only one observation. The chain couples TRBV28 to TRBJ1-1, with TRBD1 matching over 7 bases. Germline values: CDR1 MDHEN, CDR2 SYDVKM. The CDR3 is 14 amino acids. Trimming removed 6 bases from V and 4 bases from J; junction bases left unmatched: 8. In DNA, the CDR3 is TGTGCCAGCAGCCGCTACAGGGGATCCACTGAAGCTTTCTTT. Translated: CASSRYRGSTEAFF.

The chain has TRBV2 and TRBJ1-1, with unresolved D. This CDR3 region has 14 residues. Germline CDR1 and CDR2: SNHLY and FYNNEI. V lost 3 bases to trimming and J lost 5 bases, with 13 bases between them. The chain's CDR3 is CASSDREGGTEAFF. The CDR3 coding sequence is TGTGCCAGCAGTGACCGGGAAGGAGGGACTGAAGCTTTCTTT.

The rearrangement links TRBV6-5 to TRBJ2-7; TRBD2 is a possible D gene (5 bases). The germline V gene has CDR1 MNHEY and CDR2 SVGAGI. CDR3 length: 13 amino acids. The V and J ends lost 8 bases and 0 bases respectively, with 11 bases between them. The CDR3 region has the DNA TGTGCCAGCTCCCCCGGGGTCTCCTACGAGCAGTACTTC. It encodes CASSPGVSYEQYF.

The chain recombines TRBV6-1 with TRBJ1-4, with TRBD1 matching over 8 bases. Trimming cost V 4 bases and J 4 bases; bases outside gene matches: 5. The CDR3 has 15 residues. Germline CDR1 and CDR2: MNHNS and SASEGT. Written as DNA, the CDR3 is TGTGCCAGCAGTGCCCGGACAGGGTATAATGAAAAACTGTTTTTT. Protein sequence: CASSARTGYNEKLFF.

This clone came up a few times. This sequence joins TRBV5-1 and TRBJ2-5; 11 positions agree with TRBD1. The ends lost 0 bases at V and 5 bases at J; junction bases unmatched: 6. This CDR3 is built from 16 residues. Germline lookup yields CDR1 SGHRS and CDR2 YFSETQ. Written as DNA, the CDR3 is TGCGCCAGCAGCTTGGCCTGGACAGGGGGCAGTGAGACCCAGTACTTC. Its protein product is CASSLAWTGGSETQYF.

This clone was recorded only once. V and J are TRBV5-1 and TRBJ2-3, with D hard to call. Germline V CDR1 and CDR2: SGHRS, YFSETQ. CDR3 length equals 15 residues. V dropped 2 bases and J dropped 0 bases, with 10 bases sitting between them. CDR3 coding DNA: TGCGCCAGCAGCTTCGATCCCACTAGCACAGATACGCAGTATTTT. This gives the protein CASSFDPTSTDTQYF.

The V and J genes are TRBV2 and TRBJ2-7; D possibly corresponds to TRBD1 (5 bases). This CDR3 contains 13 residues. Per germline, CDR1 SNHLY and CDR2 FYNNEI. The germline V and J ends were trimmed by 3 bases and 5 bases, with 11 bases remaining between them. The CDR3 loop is CASSDYQGHEQYF. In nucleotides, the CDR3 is TGTGCCAGCAGTGACTATCAGGGTCACGAGCAGTACTTC.

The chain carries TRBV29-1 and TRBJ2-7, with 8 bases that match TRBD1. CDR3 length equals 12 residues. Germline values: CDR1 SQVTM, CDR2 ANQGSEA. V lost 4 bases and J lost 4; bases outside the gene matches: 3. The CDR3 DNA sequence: TGCAGCGTTGTCCAGGGGGCGTACGAGCAGTACTTC. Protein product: CSVVQGAYEQYF.

The CDR3 protein is CASSLSPSGLPKGEQFF. DNA for the CDR3: TGCGCCAGCAGCTTGTCCCCCAGCGGCCTCCCCAAGGGTGAGCAGTTCTTC. J is TRBJ2-1 and V is TRBV5-1; tentative D call: TRBD2 (5 bases). The CDR3 is made up of 17 amino acids. V was clipped by 1 base and J by 9 bases, with 23 bases between them. Germline V gives CDR1 SGHRS, CDR2 YFSETQ.

The CDR3 region has the DNA TGCGCCAGCAGTGACAGGGCAACGAACATTCAGTACTTC. Translation: CASSDRATNIQYF. V is TRBV10-2 and J is TRBJ2-4; a weak D match, TRBD1 (5 bases). Trimming removed 3 bases from V and 7 bases from J, with 10 bases in between. Germline V lookup: CDR1 WSHSY, CDR2 SAAADI. The CDR3 sequence is 13 residues long.

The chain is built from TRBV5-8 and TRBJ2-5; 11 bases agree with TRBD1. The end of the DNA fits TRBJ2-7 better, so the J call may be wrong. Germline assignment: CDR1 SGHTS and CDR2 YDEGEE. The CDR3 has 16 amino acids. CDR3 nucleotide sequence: TGTGCCAGCAGCTTTGGGACAGGGGGGGTTTCAGGCGAGCAGTACTTC. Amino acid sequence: CASSFGTGGVSGEQYF.

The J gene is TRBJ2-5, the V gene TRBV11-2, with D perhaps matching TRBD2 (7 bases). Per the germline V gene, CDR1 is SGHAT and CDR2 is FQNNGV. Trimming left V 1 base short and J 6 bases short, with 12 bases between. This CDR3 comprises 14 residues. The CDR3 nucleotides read TGTGCCAGCAGCTTAGGGGGGGGCCGGAAGACCCAGTACTTC. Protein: CASSLGGGRKTQYF.

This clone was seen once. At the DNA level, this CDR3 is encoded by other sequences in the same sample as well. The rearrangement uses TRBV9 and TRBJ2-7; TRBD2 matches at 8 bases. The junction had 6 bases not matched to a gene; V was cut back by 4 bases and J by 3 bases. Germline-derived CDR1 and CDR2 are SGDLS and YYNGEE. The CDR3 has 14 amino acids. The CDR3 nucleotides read TGTGCCAGCAGCCCCCTGGGGACTAGCTACGAGCAGTACTTC. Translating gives CASSPLGTSYEQYF.